This TCR beta chain was documented in a study of T cells in Graves' hyperthyroidism and ophthalmopathy. The CDR3 is 15 amino acids. The ends lost 5 bases at V and 3 bases at J; junction bases unmatched: 8. RNA transcripts gave rise to amplified TCR beta CDR3 regions. First-round RT-PCR with HTBI primers amplified the TCR CDR3 region. TCRdb passed the multiplex PCR reads through MiXCR, listing each CDR3 protein once. This table has approximately 270,000 distinct CDR3 sequences, 14% to 15% appearing once. The sequence was obtained from a woman aged 40 to 55 with Graves' hyperthyroidism that later progressed to Graves' ophthalmopathy. The sequenced sample was blood. The V and J genes are TRBV12-3 or TRBV12-4 and TRBJ2-7; 9 nucleotides match TRBD2. CDR3 loop: CASSQAGGPNYEQYF. CDR3 bases: TGTGCCAGCAGTCAGGCGGGAGGGCCGAACTACGAGCAGTACTTC.